The sequence of this T cell receptor beta chain was determined in a study of blood T cell repertoires in COVID-19. Germline V gene sequence: CDR1 LGHNA, CDR2 YSLEER. Losses at the gene ends were 1 base for V and 5 bases for J; bases not matched to a gene: 5. The CDR3 sequence is 15 residues long. This clone was picked up a small number of times. The method was immunoSEQ multiplex PCR; TCRdb's version includes in-frame clones alone and lacks a portion of them. The table lists approximately 390,000 clones, roughly 90% of them singletons, with around 6.3% in the top ten. The chain couples TRBV4-3 to TRBJ2-1; 7 nucleotides align to TRBD2. This sequence was found in a young man with active or convalescent COVID-19. The sequenced sample was peripheral blood. The DNA for the CDR3 is TGCGCCAGCAGCCAAGCCGGGAGGACGGACAATGAGCAGTTCTTC. Encoded protein: CASSQAGRTDNEQFF.